This TCR beta chain was sequenced in a study of post-analysis software for immune sequencing data (dated by TCRdb to 2013 to 2016). With respect to the entire study: The recorded disease courses included relapsing-remitting, secondary progressive and progressive-relapsing multiple sclerosis, and some patients had no subtype annotation. Patient repertoires were compared against some twelve previously published healthy control repertoires from donors aged 6 to 25 years. A subset of samples was prepared in parallel using single-end sample barcoding, then pooled and co-amplified after Illumina adapter ligation.

This clonotype has only a few counts. It lacks a known antigen. Base qualities are not at hand, and no much larger clone is one base apart. Library preparation used PCR. The data were produced on an Illumina HiSeq 2500. To reduce PCR and sequencing biases, unique molecular identifiers were incorporated into the TCR beta cDNA libraries. Per 1 to 10 million input T cells, some 500,000 cDNA molecules were obtained, such that each molecule approximated one T cell. The patient libraries were prepared and sequenced with the same protocol used for the earlier healthy control dataset. Within a given batch, samples were prepared together, multiplexed and sequenced on the same HiSeq lane. From the authors' description of their analysis: MIGEC handled the raw barcoded reads, throwing out single-read molecular identifier groups before consensus assembly and CDR3 extraction. VDJtools was used for post-analysis of the clonotype tables, with diversity normalized by down-sampling every dataset to the smallest sample size. Repertoire overlap clustering matched CDR3 amino acid but not nucleotide sequences to correct batch-related cross-sample contamination. TCRdb reprocessed the public reads (quality trimming at Q25 with fastp, clone calling with MiXCR) and kept in-frame beta chains. A single entry per CDR3 protein holds the most common genes and DNA from its merged rows. The V and J calls shown here were made by TCRdb, not taken from the authors' results. The sample records roughly 800,000 distinct CDR3 sequences, around 50% of which are singletons. Of the sample, 4% to 5.5% is held by the ten largest clones.

The research as a whole found: Strong co-clustering of samples prepared in the same batch was shown by direct clustering with F measure, prompting a batch-effect correction. Significantly higher frequencies in patients than in controls were found for five or six TRBV segments, including TRBV5-6, TRBV5-1 and TRBV20-1. The multiple sclerosis patient group was slightly younger than the control group. Compared with controls, multiple sclerosis patients had significantly lower normalized Chao1 diversity, a finding suggesting substantial peripheral T-cell clonal expansion.

CDR1 and CDR2 are drawn from the germline V gene: SGHTA, FQGNSA. V ends up 5 bases short and J 3 bases short, with an unmatched junction base count of 4. The CDR3 contains 15 residues, cysteine and phenylalanine counted. The sequence is cut down to CDR3 DNA, 45 bases in frame from base 1. To demonstrate the VDJtools post-analysis software, TCR beta repertoires were profiled from the peripheral blood of about a dozen young patients with multiple sclerosis. The patients with multiple sclerosis were children and adolescents between roughly 6 and 17 years of age. The sequence derives from a girl aged 5-17 years with multiple sclerosis. The rearranged segments are TRBV7-2 and TRBJ2-7, with 13 middle bases fitting TRBD2. Sequencing was carried out using blood. This receptor carries the CDR3 CASSKTSGGHYEQYF. The DNA sequence is TGTGCCAGCAGCAAGACTAGCGGGGGGCACTACGAGCAGTACTTC.